This section outlines one T cell receptor beta chain sequence together with its context. The antigen is unknown. This record belongs to a study of CD4 T cells in relation to SARS-CoV-2 and coronaviruses. CDR3 length: 17 residues. The V gene end was trimmed by 4 bases and the J gene end by 7 bases; junction bases not matched to a gene: 14. The germline V gene encodes CDR1 SGHAT and CDR2 FQNNGV. Naive or memory CD4+ cells were cultured 1:1 with T cell-depleted PBMCs plus CEF. Using immunoSEQ multiplex PCR, the repertoire was profiled, and TCRdb retains in-frame clones only, with some absent. The sample contains about 39,000 clones, 77% of which appear only once.

V gene TRBV11-2 combines with J gene TRBJ2-1; 9 positions agree with TRBD1. Sequencing was performed on memory CD4+ T cells from PBMCs, cultured in vitro. This receptor was obtained from an adult with COVID-19. The CDR3 protein is CASSSTLLGTGMNEQFF. CDR3 DNA sequence: TGTGCCAGCAGCTCCACACTACTTGGGACAGGGATGAATGAGCAGTTCTTC.